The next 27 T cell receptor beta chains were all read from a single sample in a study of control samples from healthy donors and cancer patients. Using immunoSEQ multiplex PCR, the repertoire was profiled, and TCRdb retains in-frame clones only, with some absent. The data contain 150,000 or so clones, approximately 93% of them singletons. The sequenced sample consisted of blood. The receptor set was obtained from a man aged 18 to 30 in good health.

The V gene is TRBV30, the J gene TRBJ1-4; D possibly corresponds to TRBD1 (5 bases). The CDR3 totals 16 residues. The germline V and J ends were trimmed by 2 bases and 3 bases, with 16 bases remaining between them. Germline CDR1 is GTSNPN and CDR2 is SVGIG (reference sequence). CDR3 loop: CAWSRPRGLANEKLFF. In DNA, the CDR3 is TGTGCCTGGAGTCGGCCGCGGGGCTTGGCTAATGAAAAACTGTTTTTT. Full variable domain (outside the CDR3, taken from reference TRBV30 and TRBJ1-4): SQTIHQWPATLVQPVGSPLSLECTVEGTSNPNLYWYRQAAGRGLQLLFYSVGIGQISSEVPQNLSASRPQDRQFILSSKKLLLSDSGFYLCAWSRPRGLANEKLFFGSGTQLSVL.

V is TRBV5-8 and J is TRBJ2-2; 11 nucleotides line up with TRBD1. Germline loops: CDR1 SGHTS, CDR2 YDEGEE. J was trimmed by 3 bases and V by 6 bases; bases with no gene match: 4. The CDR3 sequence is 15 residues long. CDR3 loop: CASNPGQGDTGELFF. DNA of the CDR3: TGTGCCAGCAACCCGGGACAGGGGGACACCGGGGAGCTGTTTTTT.

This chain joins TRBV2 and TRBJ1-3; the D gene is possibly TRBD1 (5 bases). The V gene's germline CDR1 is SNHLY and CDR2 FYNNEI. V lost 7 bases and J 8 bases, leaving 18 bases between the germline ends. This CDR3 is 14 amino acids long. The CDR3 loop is CASTYRDSGDTIYF. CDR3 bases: TGTGCCAGCACCTACCGGGACTCTGGGGACACCATATATTTT.

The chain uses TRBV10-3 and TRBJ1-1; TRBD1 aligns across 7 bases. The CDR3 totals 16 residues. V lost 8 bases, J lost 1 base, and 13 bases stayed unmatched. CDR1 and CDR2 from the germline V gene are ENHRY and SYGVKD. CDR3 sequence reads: CAIRQRLTGQNTEAFF. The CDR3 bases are TGTGCCATCCGTCAGAGATTGACAGGGCAGAACACTGAAGCTTTCTTT.

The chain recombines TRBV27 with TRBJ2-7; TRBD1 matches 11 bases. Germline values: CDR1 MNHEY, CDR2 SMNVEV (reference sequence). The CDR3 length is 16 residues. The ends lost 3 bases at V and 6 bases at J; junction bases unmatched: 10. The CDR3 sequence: CASSFRGTGGFREQYF. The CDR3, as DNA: TGTGCCAGCAGTTTTCGAGGGACAGGGGGTTTTCGCGAGCAGTACTTC.

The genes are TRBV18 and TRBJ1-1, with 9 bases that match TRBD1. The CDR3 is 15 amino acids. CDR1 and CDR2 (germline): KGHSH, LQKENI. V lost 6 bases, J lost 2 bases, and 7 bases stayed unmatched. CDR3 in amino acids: CASSPRTGANTEAFF. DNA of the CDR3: TGTGCCAGCTCTCCTAGGACAGGGGCAAACACTGAAGCTTTCTTT. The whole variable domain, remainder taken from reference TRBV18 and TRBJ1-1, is NAGVMQNPRHLVRRRGQEARLRCSPMKGHSHVYWYRQLPEEGLKFMVYLQKENIIDESGMPKERFSAEFPKEGPSILRIQQVVRGDSAAYFCASSPRTGANTEAFFGQGTRLTVV.

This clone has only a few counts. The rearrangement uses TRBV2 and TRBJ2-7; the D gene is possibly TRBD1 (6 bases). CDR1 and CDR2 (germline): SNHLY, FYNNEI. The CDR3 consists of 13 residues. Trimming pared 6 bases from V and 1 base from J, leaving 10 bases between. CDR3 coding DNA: TGTGCCAGCAGCGCCGGGACATCCTACGAGCAGTACTTC. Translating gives CASSAGTSYEQYF. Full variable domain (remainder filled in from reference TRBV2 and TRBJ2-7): EPEVTQTPSHQVTQMGQEVILRCVPISNHLYFYWYRQILGQKVEFLVSFYNNEISEKSEIFDDQFSVERPDGSNFTLKIRSTKLEDSAMYFCASSAGTSYEQYFGPGTRLTVT.

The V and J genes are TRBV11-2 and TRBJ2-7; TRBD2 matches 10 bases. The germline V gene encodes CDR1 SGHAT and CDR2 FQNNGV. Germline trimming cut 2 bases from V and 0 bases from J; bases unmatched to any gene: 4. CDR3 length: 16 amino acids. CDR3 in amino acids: CASSLIRTSGSYEQYF. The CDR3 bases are TGTGCCAGCAGCTTAATTAGGACTAGCGGCTCCTACGAGCAGTACTTC.

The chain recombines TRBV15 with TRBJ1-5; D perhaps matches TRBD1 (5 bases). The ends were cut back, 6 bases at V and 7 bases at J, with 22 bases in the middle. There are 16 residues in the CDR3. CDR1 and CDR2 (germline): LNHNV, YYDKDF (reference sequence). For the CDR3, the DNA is TGTGCCACCAGTCGCCGGGACCGCCCTACGAGGCAGCCCCAGCATTTT. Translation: CATSRRDRPTRQPQHF.

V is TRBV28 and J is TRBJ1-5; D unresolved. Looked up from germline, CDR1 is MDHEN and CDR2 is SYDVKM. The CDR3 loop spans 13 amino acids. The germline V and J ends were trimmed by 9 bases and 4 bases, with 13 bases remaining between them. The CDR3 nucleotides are TGTGCCAGTACGCTTTTGGGAAATCAGCCCCAGCATTTT. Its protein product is CASTLLGNQPQHF.

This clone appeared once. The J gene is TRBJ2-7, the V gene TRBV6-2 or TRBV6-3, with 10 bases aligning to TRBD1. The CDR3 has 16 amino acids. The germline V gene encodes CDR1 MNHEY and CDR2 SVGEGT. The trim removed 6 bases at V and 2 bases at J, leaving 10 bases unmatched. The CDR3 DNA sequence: TGTGCCAGCAGCAGTCCTGGGGGACAGGGGACCTACGAGCAGTACTTC. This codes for CASSSPGGQGTYEQYF.

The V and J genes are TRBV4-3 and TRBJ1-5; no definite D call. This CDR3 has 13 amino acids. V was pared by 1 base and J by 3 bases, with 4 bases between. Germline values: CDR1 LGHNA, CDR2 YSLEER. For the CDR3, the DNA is TGCGCCAGCAGCCAAGGTACCAATCAGCCCCAGCATTTT. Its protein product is CASSQGTNQPQHF.

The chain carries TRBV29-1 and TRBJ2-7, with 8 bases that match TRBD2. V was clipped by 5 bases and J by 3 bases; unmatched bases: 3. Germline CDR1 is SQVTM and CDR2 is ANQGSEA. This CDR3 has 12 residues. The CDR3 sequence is CSVTSGLYEQYF. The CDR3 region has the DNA TGCAGCGTTACTAGCGGACTCTACGAGCAGTACTTC.

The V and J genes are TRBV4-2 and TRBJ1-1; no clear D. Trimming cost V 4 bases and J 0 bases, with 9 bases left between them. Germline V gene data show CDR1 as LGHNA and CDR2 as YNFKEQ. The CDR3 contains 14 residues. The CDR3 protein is CASSPNDLNTEAFF. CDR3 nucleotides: TGTGCCAGCAGCCCTAATGATCTGAACACTGAAGCTTTCTTT.

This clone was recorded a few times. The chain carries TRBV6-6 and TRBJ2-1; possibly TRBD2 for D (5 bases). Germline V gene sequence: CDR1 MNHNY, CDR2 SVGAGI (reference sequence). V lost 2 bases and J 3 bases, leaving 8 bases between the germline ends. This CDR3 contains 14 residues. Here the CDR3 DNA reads TGTGCCAGCAGTTACAACGGGGACTACAATGAGCAGTTCTTC. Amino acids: CASSYNGDYNEQFF.

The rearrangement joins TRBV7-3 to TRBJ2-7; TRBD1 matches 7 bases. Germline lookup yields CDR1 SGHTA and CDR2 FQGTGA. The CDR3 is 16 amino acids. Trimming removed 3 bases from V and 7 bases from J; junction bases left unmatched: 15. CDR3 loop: CASSLTGQMGYVEQYF. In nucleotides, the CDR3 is TGTGCCAGCAGCTTGACGGGACAGATGGGGTACGTAGAGCAGTACTTC.

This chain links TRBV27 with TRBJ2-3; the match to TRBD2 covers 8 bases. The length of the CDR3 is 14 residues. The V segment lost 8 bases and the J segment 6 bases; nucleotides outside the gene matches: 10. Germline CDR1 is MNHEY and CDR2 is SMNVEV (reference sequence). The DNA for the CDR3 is TGTGCCAGCTGCCCGGGAGGGTTAGGGGATACGCAGTATTTT. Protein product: CASCPGGLGDTQYF.

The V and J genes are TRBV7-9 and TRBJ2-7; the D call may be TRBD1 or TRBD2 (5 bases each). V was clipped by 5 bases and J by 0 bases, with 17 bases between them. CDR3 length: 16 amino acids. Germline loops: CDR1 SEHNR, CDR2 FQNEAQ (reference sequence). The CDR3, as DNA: TGTGCCAGCAGCCCAACAGGACGGGAAAGCTCCTACGAGCAGTACTTC. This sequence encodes CASSPTGRESSYEQYF.

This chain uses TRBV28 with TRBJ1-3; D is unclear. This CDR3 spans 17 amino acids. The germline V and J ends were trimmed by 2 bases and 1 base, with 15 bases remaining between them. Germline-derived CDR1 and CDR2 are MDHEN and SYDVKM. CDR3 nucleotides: TGTGCCAGCAGTTTAGGGAAGGAGATGCGGTCTGGAAACACCATATATTTT. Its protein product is CASSLGKEMRSGNTIYF.

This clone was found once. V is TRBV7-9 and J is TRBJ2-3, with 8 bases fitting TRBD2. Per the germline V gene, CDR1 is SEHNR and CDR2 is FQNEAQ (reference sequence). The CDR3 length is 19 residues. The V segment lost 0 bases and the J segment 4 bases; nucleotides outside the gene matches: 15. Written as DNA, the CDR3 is TGTGCCAGCAGCTTAGCGAAGGGACTAGGTACCTCGATCCCAGATACGCAGTATTTT. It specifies CASSLAKGLGTSIPDTQYF. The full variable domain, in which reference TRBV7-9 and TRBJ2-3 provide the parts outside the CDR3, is DTGVSQNPRHKITKRGQNVTFRCDPISEHNRLYWYRQTLGQGPEFLTYFQNEAQLEKSRLLSDRFSAERPKGSFSTLEIQRTEQGDSAMYLCASSLAKGLGTSIPDTQYFGPGTRLTVL.

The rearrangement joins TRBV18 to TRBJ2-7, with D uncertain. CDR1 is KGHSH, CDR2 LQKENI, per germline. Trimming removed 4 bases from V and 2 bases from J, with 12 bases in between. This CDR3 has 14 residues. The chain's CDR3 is CASSQKEDPYEQYF. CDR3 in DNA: TGTGCCAGCTCACAAAAAGAGGACCCCTACGAGCAGTACTTC.

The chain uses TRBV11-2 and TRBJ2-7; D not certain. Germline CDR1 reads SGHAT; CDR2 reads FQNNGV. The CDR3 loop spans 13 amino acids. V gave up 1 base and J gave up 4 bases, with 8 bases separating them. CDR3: CASSLGADYEQYF. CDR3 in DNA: TGTGCCAGCAGCTTAGGGGCGGATTACGAGCAGTACTTC.

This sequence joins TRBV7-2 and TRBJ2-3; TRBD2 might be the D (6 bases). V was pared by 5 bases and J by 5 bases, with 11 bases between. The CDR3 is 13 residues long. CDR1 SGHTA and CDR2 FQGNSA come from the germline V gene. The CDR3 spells CASSRQAGDTQYF. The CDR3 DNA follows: TGTGCCAGCAGCCGACAAGCGGGAGATACGCAGTATTTT. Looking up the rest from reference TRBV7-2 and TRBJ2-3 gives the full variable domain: GAGVSQSPSNKVTEKGKDVELRCDPISGHTALYWYRQSLGQGLEFLIYFQGNSAPDKSGLPSDRFSAERTGGSVSTLTIQRTQQEDSAVYLCASSRQAGDTQYFGPGTRLTVL.

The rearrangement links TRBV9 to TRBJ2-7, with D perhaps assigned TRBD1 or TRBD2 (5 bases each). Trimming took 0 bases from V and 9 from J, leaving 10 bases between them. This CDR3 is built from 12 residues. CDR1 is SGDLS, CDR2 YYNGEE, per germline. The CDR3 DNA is TGTGCCAGCAGCGTAGCCGAGGGGCGGCAGTACTTC. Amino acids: CASSVAEGRQYF.

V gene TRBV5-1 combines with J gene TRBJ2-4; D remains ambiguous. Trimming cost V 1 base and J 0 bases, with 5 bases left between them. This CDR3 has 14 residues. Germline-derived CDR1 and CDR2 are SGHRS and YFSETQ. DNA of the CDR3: TGCGCCAGCAGCTTGACGGGAGCCAAAAACATTCAGTACTTC. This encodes CASSLTGAKNIQYF. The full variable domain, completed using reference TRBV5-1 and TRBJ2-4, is KAGVTQTPRYLIKTRGQQVTLSCSPISGHRSVSWYQQTPGQGLQFLFEYFSETQRNKGNFPGRFSGRQFSNSRSEMNVSTLELGDSALYLCASSLTGAKNIQYFGAGTRLSVL.

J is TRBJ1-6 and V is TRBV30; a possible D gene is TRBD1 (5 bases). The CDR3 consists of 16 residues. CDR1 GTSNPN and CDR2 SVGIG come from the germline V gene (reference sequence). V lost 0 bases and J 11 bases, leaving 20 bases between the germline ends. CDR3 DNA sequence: TGTGCCTGGAGTGTACCCGGGGGGTGGGCTACGGCACCCCTCCACTTT. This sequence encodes CAWSVPGGWATAPLHF. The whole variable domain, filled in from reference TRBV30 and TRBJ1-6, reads SQTIHQWPATLVQPVGSPLSLECTVEGTSNPNLYWYRQAAGRGLQLLFYSVGIGQISSEVPQNLSASRPQDRQFILSSKKLLLSDSGFYLCAWSVPGGWATAPLHFGNGTRLTVT.

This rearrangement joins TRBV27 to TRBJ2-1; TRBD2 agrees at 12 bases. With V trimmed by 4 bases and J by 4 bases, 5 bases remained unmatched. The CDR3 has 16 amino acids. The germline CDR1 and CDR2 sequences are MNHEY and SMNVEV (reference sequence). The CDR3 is CASSSTSGRLYNEQFF. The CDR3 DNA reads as TGTGCCAGCAGTTCAACTAGCGGGAGGTTGTACAATGAGCAGTTCTTC.